This T cell receptor beta chain was observed in a study of B cell selection in AIRE deficiency (dated by TCRdb to about 2019). Describing the broader study: TCRbeta repertoires of sorted blood CD4+ conventional T cells and regulatory T cells were compared between AIRE-deficient patients and healthy controls. The TCR-sequenced cohort comprised about 5 AIRE-deficient APECED patients and about 5 healthy control donors.

General study outcomes and caveats: TCRBV gene usage, CDR3 length and TCR diversity in Tconv and Treg cells from AIRE-deficient patients were found to be similar to those in cells from healthy donors. Among under 4,500 shared Treg TCRbeta sequences, less than 40% were found to be shared only among healthy donors and about 10% only among patients, suggesting that Treg selection is less efficient in the absence of AIRE. Only TCRbeta chains were sequenced; approximately 35% of shared healthy-donor Treg sequences also occurred in healthy Tconv, possibly because of differing TCRalpha chains. About 31% of the Treg TCRbeta sequences shared among healthy donors turned up in patient Tconv cells, suggesting that Treg-biased clones are diverted into the Tconv compartment. Shared Treg sequences had shorter CDR3s, which reflects a bias toward rearrangements containing few non-templated nucleotide insertions.

This clone was detected once. The antigen it recognizes is unknown. Qualities for individual bases were not recorded, and no much larger clone is one base off. The immunoSEQ platform was used to sequence the TCRbeta chain. On the study's bioinformatics: When conventional T cell repertoires were pooled, about 100,000 distinct in-frame TCRbeta sequences were obtained from patients and approximately 1.4x10^5 from healthy donors. Treg TCRbeta sequences found in two or more individuals were classed as public, and these public Treg TCRbeta sequences were then looked for in Tconv repertoires. To test for differences between groups, Mann-Whitney U tests with Bonferroni-Dunn correction were run in GraphPad Prism 7.03. TCRdb's version of the immuneACCESS table is confined to in-frame rearrangements and falls short of the full clone set. An unresolved V gene accounts for under half of the shortfall where checked; the remainder is of unknown origin. V, J and clone size are those of that table, while D and trimming were read from the DNA. For this sample there are roughly 25,000 clones; around 97% appear just once. The leading ten clones occupy roughly 0.2% of the sample.

Conventional CD4 T cells were sorted as cells that were CD4+CD127+. AIRE-deficient patients had APECED syndrome. Tconv and Treg cells for TCRbeta sequencing were sorted on a FACSAria flow cytometer. The sorted cells went into 5-ml round-bottom polystyrene tubes, and the dry cell pellets were then frozen at -80 degrees C until sequencing. This sequence was found in a human donor with AIRE deficiency. Sequencing was carried out using conventional CD4+ T cells sorted from PBMCs.

The DNA is as follows: TGTGCCAGCAGCCCGGGACAGGGAAGAGAGACCCAGTACTTC. This codes for CASSPGQGRETQYF. The V and J segments used are TRBV11-1 and TRBJ2-5; the central 9 bases match TRBD1. The germline V gene (reference sequence) yields SGHAT for CDR1 and FQDESV for CDR2. The germline V and J ends show losses of 5 bases and 4 bases respectively, and no gene match explains 5 bases of the junction. The CDR3 contains 14 residues, cysteine and phenylalanine counted. The sequence is cut down to CDR3 DNA, 42 bases in frame from base 1. The entire variable domain, with the stretches around the CDR3 drawn from the reference TRBV11-1 and TRBJ2-5 proteins, is EAEVAQSPRYKITEKSQAVAFWCDPISGHATLYWYRQILGQGPELLVQFQDESVVDDSQLPKDRFSAERLKGVDSTLKIQPAELGDSAMYLCASSPGQGRETQYFGPGTRLLVL.